This is a list of T cell receptor beta chains from one sample in a study of T cells in Graves' hyperthyroidism and ophthalmopathy. Each CDR3 protein is one row after TCRdb ran MiXCR on the multiplex PCR reads. The sample has around 570,000 distinct CDR3 sequences, about 20% seen once. The sequenced sample consisted of blood. All receptors come from a man aged 40-49 years with Graves' ophthalmopathy. Both conserved end residues are part of each CDR3. Fields, in order: V gene, J gene, CDR3 protein.

>TRBV7-2|TRBJ1-6
CASSFRGQGHNSPLHF
>TRBV20-1|TRBJ2-5
CSASQGRETQYF
>TRBV28|-
CASSSPSRRDTQHF
>TRBV7-9|TRBJ1-2
CASSLDRVGYGYTF
>TRBV7-9|TRBJ2-1
CANSLASISVKFF
>TRBV7-9|TRBJ2-3
CASSLGMDADTQYF
>TRBV2|-
CASSGSTDRSYNEQYF
>TRBV29-1|TRBJ2-1
CSVEVGGTGYDEQFF
>TRBV20-1|TRBJ2-1
CSARPTGGRNNEQFF
>TRBV20-1|TRBJ1-5
CSASRDPTLGPQHF
>TRBV3-1|TRBJ2-1
CASSQERMGTGYNEQFF
>TRBV28|TRBJ2-7
CASRPTGGLSYEQYF
>TRBV3-1|TRBJ2-7
CASSRTGTRGEQYF
>TRBV28|TRBJ1-1
CASSRNPSERNTEAFF
>TRBV20-1|TRBJ1-2
CSAQKNSDYYGYTF
>TRBV15|TRBJ2-2
CATGRGLNTGELFF
>TRBV29-1|TRBJ2-1
CSVEGASSSGNEQFF
>TRBV7-3|TRBJ2-2
CASSPLPNTGELFF
>TRBV7-8|TRBJ2-1
CASNPGLAGPLLRYNEQFF
>TRBV7-2|TRBJ2-2
CASSKWGSSGSPGGLFF
>TRBV10-1|TRBJ2-2
CASDDFSGELFF
>TRBV3-1|TRBJ2-6
CASSQRGPGANVLTF
>TRBV6-1|TRBJ1-6
CAGSRIASGGRSYNSPLHF
>TRBV2|TRBJ2-5
CASSEYRGDQETQYF
>TRBV19|TRBJ2-3
CASSIFGGGVSGTDTQYF
>TRBV4-1|TRBJ1-1
CASSQEGVNTEAFF
>TRBV28|TRBJ2-1
CASRRAGTSGRGHEQFF
>TRBV9|TRBJ2-7
CASSGKGGGPSYEQYF
>TRBV20-1|TRBJ1-5
CSARGDRNQPQHF
>TRBV29-1|TRBJ2-3
CSVEVSGTDTQYF
>TRBV5-1|TRBJ1-4
CASSFNLGSEKLFF
>TRBV7-8|TRBJ2-1
CASSYWTGVVF
>TRBV7-9|TRBJ2-7
CASSPAPSSGRAVEQYF
>TRBV18|TRBJ2-7
CASSPNYEQYF
>TRBV6-2/TRBV6-3|TRBJ2-2
CASSRDSGQVAAGELFF
>TRBV2|TRBJ1-2
CASSFERGDGYTF
>TRBV6-1|TRBJ2-1
CASRDRGNNEQFF
>TRBV30|TRBJ1-2
CAWSIGQGRINYGYTF
>TRBV19|TRBJ1-1
CASSSRQGSTEAFF
>TRBV6-2/TRBV6-3|TRBJ2-1
CASTPTPGPNEQFF
>TRBV28|TRBJ2-1
CASRTSASSYNEQFF
>TRBV4-3|TRBJ2-1
CASSQWRGNNEQFF
>TRBV3-1|TRBJ1-2
CASSLSTVNYGYTF
>TRBV7-2|TRBJ1-3
CASSLDRGGNTIYF